The T cell receptor beta chain under discussion was sequenced for a study of a mutant IDH1 vaccine in newly diagnosed glioma. Study-wide background: Previous care, which was radiotherapy, temozolomide, or both, most often involved both.

As for this clone: What it binds is not known.

Method: immunoSEQ multiplex PCR; TCRdb's copy keeps in-frame clones and lacks some. The table lists 85,000 to 100,000 clones, around 80% of them singletons. The time point denotes: baseline, week 1 (first vaccination visit). As for treatment: pre-vaccination baseline after standard-of-care therapy. CDR1 is LNHNV, CDR2 YYDKDF, per germline (reference sequence). The CDR3 totals 17 residues. V was cut by 2 bases and J by 2 bases, with 18 bases left in between. The study's findings and limits: 85% to 95% of patients showed vaccine-induced immune responses across multiple MHC alleles.

The TCR originated in a man aged 40-49 years with glioma. Here the sequenced sample was PBMCs, taken from a glioma patient treated with radiotherapy, temozolomide or both. The chain is built from TRBV15 and TRBJ2-5; tentative D call: TRBD2 (7 bases). In DNA, the CDR3 is TGTGCCACCAGCAGACTGGGGGGGGCTAGTTCACAAGAGACCCAGTACTTC. This gives the protein CATSRLGGASSQETQYF.